The 29 T cell receptor beta chains below were found in one sample sequenced in a study of OX40 agonist ivuxolimab in advanced cancers. Receptor amplification or capture employed the immunoSEQ multiplex PCR assay. TCRdb provides this immuneACCESS table in a form limited to in-frame rearrangements. Some clones are lacking; in checked studies, under half of them reflect an unresolved V gene, and why the rest are absent is not known. Counted in this sample were about 81,000 clones; more than 70% of them appeared once. The top ten clones comprise under 0.6% of the sample. Sequencing used CD4+ or CD8+ T cells sorted from blood, obtained in a trial of the OX40 agonist ivuxolimab. Source of these receptors: an adult with an advanced solid tumor such as melanoma, head and neck, liver or kidney cancer.

The J gene is TRBJ2-5, the V gene TRBV20-1; no clear D. With 0 bases removed from V and 7 bases from J, the gap between germline ends came to 6 bases. The CDR3 has 11 residues. Germline CDR1 reads DFQATT; CDR2 reads SNEGSKA (reference sequence). CDR3 protein: CSAREWGTQYF. CDR3 DNA: TGCAGTGCTAGAGAATGGGGGACCCAGTACTTC.

The genes are TRBV11-2 and TRBJ2-7; TRBD1 matches at 8 bases. Germline loops: CDR1 SGHAT, CDR2 FQNNGV. J gave up 4 bases and V 1 base, and 6 bases lay outside the gene matches. This CDR3 contains 15 residues. The CDR3 is CASSLVDRDPYEQYF. As DNA, the CDR3 is TGTGCCAGCAGCTTAGTGGACAGGGATCCTTACGAGCAGTACTTC.

This chain joins TRBV2 and TRBJ2-3, with a weak D call TRBD2 (6 bases). Germline V gives CDR1 SNHLY, CDR2 FYNNEI. Between the trimmed V and J ends, which lost 4 bases and 4 bases, there was a span of 9 bases. There are 13 residues in the CDR3. In nucleotides, the CDR3 is TGTGCCAGCAGTGTCGGGGGAGCAGATACGCAGTATTTT. This encodes CASSVGGADTQYF.

The chain has TRBV7-3 and TRBJ2-3, with D possibly being TRBD1 (8 bases). This CDR3 has 13 residues. Germline CDR1 SGHTA, CDR2 FQGTGA. V was pared by 5 bases and J by 8 bases, with 14 bases between. CDR3 sequence: CASSPTGEGTQYF. CDR3 sequence (DNA): TGTGCCAGCAGCCCGACAGGGGAGGGTACGCAGTATTTT.

This sequence joins TRBV28 and TRBJ1-6; D ambiguous. V lost 5 bases to trimming and J lost 14 bases, with 25 bases between them. The germline V gene has CDR1 MDHEN and CDR2 SYDVKM. This CDR3 comprises 16 residues. The CDR3 bases are TGTGCCAGCAGTGACGATCGTGGCGGCTTAGATCTAGCCCTCCACTTT. Residues: CASSDDRGGLDLALHF.

The J gene is TRBJ2-7, the V gene TRBV7-3; D may be TRBD1 (6 bases). Germline-derived CDR1 and CDR2 are SGHTA and FQGTGA. V was trimmed by 5 bases and J by 4 bases, leaving 15 bases between them. The CDR3 totals 14 residues. CDR3 nucleotide sequence: TGTGCCAGCAGCGTACAGGGTGGTGGATACGAGCAGTACTTC. Its protein is CASSVQGGGYEQYF.

The chain carries TRBV6-5 and TRBJ2-7; D unclear. This CDR3 spans 13 amino acids. Germline CDR1 and CDR2: MNHEY and SVGAGI. V was trimmed by 5 bases and J by 3 bases, leaving 11 bases between them. CDR3 protein: CASSVGTYYEQYF. The DNA for the CDR3 is TGTGCCAGCAGTGTAGGAACCTACTACGAGCAGTACTTC.

V and J are TRBV2 and TRBJ1-1, with 7 nucleotides matching TRBD1. Germline V gene sequence: CDR1 SNHLY, CDR2 FYNNEI. CDR3 length: 18 residues. The V segment lost 4 bases and the J segment 1 base; nucleotides outside the gene matches: 15. The CDR3 sequence is CASSVPRAGGKRNTEAFF. CDR3 bases: TGTGCCAGCAGTGTCCCTAGGGCAGGGGGAAAAAGGAACACTGAAGCTTTCTTT.

The rearrangement uses TRBV9 and TRBJ1-3, with no clear D. The germline V and J ends were trimmed by 0 bases and 0 bases, with 10 bases remaining between them. The CDR3 consists of 16 residues. Germline V gene sequence: CDR1 SGDLS, CDR2 YYNGEE. As DNA, the CDR3 is TGTGCCAGCAGCGTAGGGCAGGCACCCTCTGGAAACACCATATATTTT. Translated, it gives CASSVGQAPSGNTIYF.

This rearrangement joins TRBV5-4 to TRBJ2-7; maybe TRBD1 (6 bases). The V gene's germline CDR1 is SGHNT and CDR2 YYREEE (reference sequence). Between the trimmed V and J ends, which lost 2 bases and 9 bases, there was a span of 18 bases. The CDR3 sequence is 14 residues long. CDR3 bases: TGTGCCAGCAGCTTTTTCGACAGGAGCCTACGGCAGTACTTC. This gives the protein CASSFFDRSLRQYF.

The chain recombines TRBV18 with TRBJ1-1, with unresolved D. CDR3 length equals 14 residues. CDR1 is KGHSH, CDR2 LQKENI, per germline. The V gene lost 2 bases and the J gene lost 0 bases, with 7 bases spanning the gap. CDR3 residues: CASSPAAVNTEAFF. The CDR3 region has the DNA TGTGCCAGCTCACCAGCAGCCGTGAACACTGAAGCTTTCTTT.

The V and J genes are TRBV5-4 and TRBJ2-5; 7 nucleotides align to TRBD2. V shed 4 bases and J 7 bases; nucleotides not matched to a gene: 10. The germline gives CDR1 SGHNT, CDR2 YYREEE (reference sequence). The length of the CDR3 is 14 residues. CDR3 sequence (DNA): TGTGCCAGCAGCGGGGGGACTACTTCTGGGACCCAGTACTTC. This translates into CASSGGTTSGTQYF.

The CDR3 nucleotides are TGTGCCATCAGTTTGGGGGCTGGCACCGAAAACACCATATATTTT. It yields the protein CAISLGAGTENTIYF. The V and J genes are TRBV10-3 and TRBJ1-3; TRBD1 might be the D (6 bases). From germline, CDR1 is ENHRY and CDR2 SYGVKD. Trimming cost V 5 bases and J 6 bases, with 17 bases left between them. The CDR3 spans 15 residues.

The chain uses TRBV6-5 and TRBJ1-2; the match to TRBD1 covers 12 bases. The CDR3 is 14 amino acids. V lost 5 bases to trimming and J lost 8 bases; unmatched junction nucleotides: 6. The V gene's germline CDR1 is MNHEY and CDR2 SVGAGI. Written as DNA, the CDR3 is TGTGCCAGCAGTCCATGGGACAGGGGGCAAGGCTACACCTTC. Translation: CASSPWDRGQGYTF.

The gene calls are TRBV29-1 and TRBJ2-1; D remains ambiguous. The CDR3 totals 12 residues. CDR1 is SQVTM and CDR2 is ANQGSEA in the germline V gene. Trimming pared 5 bases from V and 4 bases from J, leaving 9 bases between. CDR3 residues: CSVLSGYNEQFF. In nucleotides, the CDR3 is TGCAGCGTTCTCAGTGGGTACAATGAGCAGTTCTTC.

The CDR3 reads CASSYEGDEAFF. The CDR3 bases are TGTGCCAGCAGTTACGAGGGGGACGAAGCTTTCTTT. The gene calls are TRBV6-5 and TRBJ1-1; D is perhaps TRBD1 (6 bases). The V and J ends lost 2 bases and 8 bases respectively, with 9 bases between them. Germline assignment: CDR1 MNHEY and CDR2 SVGAGI. The CDR3 covers 12 residues.

The genes are TRBV6-5 and TRBJ2-7; D may be TRBD1 or TRBD2 (5 bases each). The CDR3 totals 16 residues. V was cut by 4 bases and J by 3 bases, with 19 bases left in between. CDR1 and CDR2 (germline): MNHEY, SVGAGI. The CDR3, as DNA: TGTGCCAGCAGTTCGGGGACGACCCAACCTATCTACGAGCAGTACTTC. Protein: CASSSGTTQPIYEQYF.

V and J are TRBV5-1 and TRBJ1-1; 7 positions agree with TRBD1. Unmatched junction bases numbered 8, after V lost 4 bases and J lost 5 bases. The CDR3 loop spans 14 amino acids. Germline V gene sequence: CDR1 SGHRS, CDR2 YFSETQ. The CDR3 reads CASSPNRGDTEAFF. The CDR3 DNA follows: TGCGCCAGCAGCCCGAACAGGGGCGATACTGAAGCTTTCTTT.

This clone has only one observation. The chain links TRBV5-6 to TRBJ2-7; the match to TRBD1 covers 9 bases. CDR3 length: 13 amino acids. CDR1 is SGHDT and CDR2 is YYEEEE in the germline V gene. Trimming removed 4 bases from V and 6 bases from J; junction bases left unmatched: 5. Here the CDR3 reads CASSRDRVGEQYF. The CDR3 nucleotides read TGTGCCAGCAGCCGGGACAGGGTAGGCGAGCAGTACTTC.

The chain joins TRBV18 to TRBJ1-5; tentative D call: TRBD1 (5 bases). With 6 bases removed from V and 5 bases from J, the gap between germline ends came to 11 bases. The CDR3 loop spans 13 amino acids. Germline values: CDR1 KGHSH, CDR2 LQKENI. The CDR3 is CASSPGFDQPQHF. In DNA form, the CDR3 reads TGTGCCAGCTCCCCAGGGTTCGATCAGCCCCAGCATTTT.

The chain links TRBV9 to TRBJ1-6, with TRBD1 as a possible D gene (5 bases). From germline, CDR1 is SGDLS and CDR2 YYNGEE. Trimming took off 0 bases at V and 8 bases at J, with 9 bases between the two ends. This CDR3 comprises 14 residues. This CDR3 is CASSVAWGDSPLHF. CDR3 bases: TGTGCCAGCAGCGTAGCTTGGGGGGATTCACCCCTCCACTTT.

This clone was seen a few times. The chain recombines TRBV7-2 with TRBJ2-3; 13 bases agree with TRBD2. V was clipped by 3 bases and J by 7 bases; unmatched bases: 4. Germline V gene data show CDR1 as SGHTA and CDR2 as FQGNSA. This CDR3 is built from 15 residues. CDR3 residues: CASSLGLAGLNTQYF. CDR3 bases: TGTGCCAGCAGCTTGGGACTAGCGGGGCTAAATACGCAGTATTTT. Drawing the rest from reference TRBV7-2 and TRBJ2-3, the complete variable domain is GAGVSQSPSNKVTEKGKDVELRCDPISGHTALYWYRQSLGQGLEFLIYFQGNSAPDKSGLPSDRFSAERTGGSVSTLTIQRTQQEDSAVYLCASSLGLAGLNTQYFGPGTRLTVL.

The V call is TRBV5-6, the J call TRBJ2-7; D may be TRBD2 (5 bases). Trimming cost V 3 bases and J 0 bases, with 16 bases left between them. This CDR3 region has 16 residues. Germline-derived CDR1 and CDR2 are SGHDT and YYEEEE. CDR3 residues: CASSSTPGRSSYEQYF. The CDR3 nucleotides read TGTGCCAGCAGCTCTACCCCGGGAAGAAGCTCCTACGAGCAGTACTTC.

V usage is TRBV6-5 and J usage is TRBJ2-3; tentatively, D is TRBD2 (6 bases). V was trimmed by 10 bases and J by 2 bases, leaving 16 bases between them. CDR1 and CDR2 (germline): MNHEY, SVGAGI. This CDR3 spans 14 amino acids. This CDR3 reads CATSWGEATDTQYF. The CDR3 bases are TGTGCCACCTCGTGGGGGGAGGCCACAGATACGCAGTATTTT.

The chain uses TRBV5-4 and TRBJ2-1, with D possibly matching TRBD1 (5 bases). Germline-derived CDR1 and CDR2 are SGHNT and YYREEE (reference sequence). V was trimmed by 1 base and J by 9 bases, leaving 5 bases between them. This CDR3 contains 11 residues. CDR3 in amino acids: CASSLRGEQFF. The CDR3, as DNA: TGTGCCAGCAGCTTGAGGGGTGAGCAGTTCTTC.

The V and J genes are TRBV28 and TRBJ1-5; 9 nucleotides align to TRBD1. Germline V gene lookup returns CDR1 MDHEN and CDR2 SYDVKM. J was trimmed by 3 bases and V by 4 bases; bases with no gene match: 4. The CDR3 is 15 residues long. CDR3 DNA sequence: TGTGCCAGCAGTTCCGGGACAGGGAACAATCAGCCCCAGCATTTT. Amino acids: CASSSGTGNNQPQHF. The full variable domain, its missing parts supplied by reference TRBV28 and TRBJ1-5, is DVKVTQSSRYLVKRTGEKVFLECVQDMDHENMFWYRQDPGLGLRLIYFSYDVKMKEKGDIPEGYSVSREKKERFSLILESASTNQTSMYLCASSSGTGNNQPQHFGDGTRLSIL.

The rearrangement links TRBV28 to TRBJ2-7; 7 nucleotides align to TRBD1. There are 15 residues in the CDR3. V shed 1 base, J shed 2 bases, and the junction held 5 bases outside the gene matches. Germline assignment: CDR1 MDHEN and CDR2 SYDVKM. Here the CDR3 reads CASSLSSTGTYEQYF. The CDR3 coding sequence is TGTGCCAGCAGTTTATCGTCGACAGGGACCTACGAGCAGTACTTC.

About this clone: One junction end does not reproduce the germline sequence, and a read error may be involved. This chain links TRBV7-7 with TRBJ2-1, with D unresolved. Germline CDR1 is SSHAT and CDR2 is FNYEAQ (reference sequence). The CDR3 spans 13 residues. The CDR3 here is CASSSEPYNEQFF. CDR3 DNA: TGTGCTAGCAGCTCCGAGCCCTACAATGAGCAGTTCTTC.

This sequence joins TRBV2 and TRBJ2-5; 9 nucleotides agree with TRBD1. The CDR3 contains 14 residues. Looked up from germline, CDR1 is SNHLY and CDR2 is FYNNEI. V shed 4 bases and J 7 bases; nucleotides not matched to a gene: 7. The CDR3 coding sequence is TGTGCCAGCAGTGTTGCGGGACAGGGAGCGACCCAGTACTTC. It specifies CASSVAGQGATQYF.